This TCR beta chain was documented in a study of OX40 agonist ivuxolimab in advanced cancers. General study findings and limits: Researchers report that CD8+ T cells had, on average, more expanded clones than CD4+. Low normalized T-cell clonal expansion was additionally recorded for some nonresponders. In the 0.1 to 3.0 mg/kg range, CD4+ and CD8+ blood T cells had expanded clonally by week 6.

Of note for this clone: Antigen specificity is unknown.

Germline lookup yields CDR1 SGHNT and CDR2 YYREEE (reference sequence). The V segment lost 0 bases and the J segment 2 bases; nucleotides outside the gene matches: 4. This CDR3 spans 16 amino acids. Assay: immunoSEQ multiplex PCR; the TCRdb copy retains only in-frame clones and omits some. The table shows over 60,000 clones, with 85% occurring only once. This TCR derives from an adult with an advanced solid tumor such as melanoma, head and neck, liver or kidney cancer. Sample: CD4+ or CD8+ T cells sorted from blood, taken in a trial of the OX40 agonist ivuxolimab. The chain has TRBV5-4 and TRBJ2-3; TRBD2 aligns across 9 bases. CDR3 DNA: TGTGCCAGCAGCTTGGCTAGCGGGACCCCCACAGATACGCAGTATTTT. Encoded protein: CASSLASGTPTDTQYF.